This T cell receptor (beta chain) was documented in a study of T cell responses to AZD1222 COVID-19 vaccine. Sequencing was performed with immunoSEQ multiplex PCR; in TCRdb, only in-frame clones are kept and a portion is missing. The repertoire has 200,000 to 250,000 clones, 90% to 95% of them found once; the top ten carry around 1.7%. In germline, CDR1 is LGHDT, CDR2 YNNKEL (reference sequence). V shed 4 bases and J shed 8 bases, with 13 bases lying between them. CDR3 size: 13 residues. Study conclusions and caveats: Spike was spanned by vaccine-associated CD4 TCRs, with dominance at 160-218 and 743-854.

Remarks on this clone: The antigen remains undetermined.

The chain links TRBV3-1 (or the pseudogene TRBV3-2) to TRBJ2-3, with D hard to call. The sample here was peripheral blood, taken 28 days after the second dose of the MenACWY control vaccine. This clonotype was sampled from an adult who received the MenACWY meningococcal vaccine as a control. The CDR3 loop is CASSREALLTQYF. CDR3 bases: TGTGCCAGCAGCCGTGAAGCCCTCCTTACGCAGTATTTT.